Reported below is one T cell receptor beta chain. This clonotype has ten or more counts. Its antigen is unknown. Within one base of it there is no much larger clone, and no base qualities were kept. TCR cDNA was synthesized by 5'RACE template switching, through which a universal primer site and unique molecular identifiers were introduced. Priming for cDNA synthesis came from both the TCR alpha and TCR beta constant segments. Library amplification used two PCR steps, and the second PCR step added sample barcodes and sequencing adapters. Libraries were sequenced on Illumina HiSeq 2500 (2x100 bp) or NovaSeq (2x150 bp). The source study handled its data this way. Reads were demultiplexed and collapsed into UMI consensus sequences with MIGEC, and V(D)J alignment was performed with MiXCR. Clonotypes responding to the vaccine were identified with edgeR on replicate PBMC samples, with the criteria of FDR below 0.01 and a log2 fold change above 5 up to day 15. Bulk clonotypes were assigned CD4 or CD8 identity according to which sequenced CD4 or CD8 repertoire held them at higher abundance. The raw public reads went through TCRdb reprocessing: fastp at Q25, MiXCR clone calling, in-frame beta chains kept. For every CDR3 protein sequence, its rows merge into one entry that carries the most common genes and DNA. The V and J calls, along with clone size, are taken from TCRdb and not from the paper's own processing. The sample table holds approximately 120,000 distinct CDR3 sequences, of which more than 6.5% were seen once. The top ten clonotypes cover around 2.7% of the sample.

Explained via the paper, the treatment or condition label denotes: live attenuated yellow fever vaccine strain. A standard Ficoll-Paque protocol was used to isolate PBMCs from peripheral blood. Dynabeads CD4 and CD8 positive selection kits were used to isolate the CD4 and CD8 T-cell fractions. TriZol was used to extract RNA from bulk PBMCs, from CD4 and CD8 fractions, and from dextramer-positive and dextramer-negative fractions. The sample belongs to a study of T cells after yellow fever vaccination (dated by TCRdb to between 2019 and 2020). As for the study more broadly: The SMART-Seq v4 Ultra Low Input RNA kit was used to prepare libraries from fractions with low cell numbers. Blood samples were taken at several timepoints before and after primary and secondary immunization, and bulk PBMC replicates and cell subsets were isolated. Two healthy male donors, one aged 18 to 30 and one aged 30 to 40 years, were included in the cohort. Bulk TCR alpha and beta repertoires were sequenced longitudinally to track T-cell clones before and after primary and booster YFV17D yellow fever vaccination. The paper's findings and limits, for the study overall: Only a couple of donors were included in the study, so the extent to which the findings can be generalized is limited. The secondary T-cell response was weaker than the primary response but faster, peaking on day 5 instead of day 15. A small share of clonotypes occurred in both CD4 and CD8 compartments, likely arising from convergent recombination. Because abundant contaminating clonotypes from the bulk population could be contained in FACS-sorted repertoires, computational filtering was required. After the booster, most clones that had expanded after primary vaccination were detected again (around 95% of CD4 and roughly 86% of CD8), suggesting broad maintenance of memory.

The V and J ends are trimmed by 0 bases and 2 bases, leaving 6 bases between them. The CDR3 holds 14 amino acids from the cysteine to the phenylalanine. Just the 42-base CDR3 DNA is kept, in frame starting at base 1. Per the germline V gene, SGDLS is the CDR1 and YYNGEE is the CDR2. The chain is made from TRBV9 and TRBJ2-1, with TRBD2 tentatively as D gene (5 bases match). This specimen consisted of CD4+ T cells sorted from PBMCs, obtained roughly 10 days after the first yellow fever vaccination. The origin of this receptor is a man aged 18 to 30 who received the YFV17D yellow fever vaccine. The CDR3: CASSVAGTYNEQFF. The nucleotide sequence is TGTGCCAGCAGCGTAGCCGGGACCTACAATGAGCAGTTCTTC. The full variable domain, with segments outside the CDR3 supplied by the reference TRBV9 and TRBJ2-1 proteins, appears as DSGVTQTPKHLITATGQRVTLRCSPRSGDLSVYWYQQSLDQGLQFLIQYYNGEERAKGNILERFSAQQFPDLHSELNLSSLELGDSALYFCASSVAGTYNEQFFGPGTRLTVL.